The 3 T cell receptor beta chains reported below all come from one sample, sequenced in a study of cytomegalovirus exposure and HLA in healthy donors listed by TCRdb under 2017. Libraries were constructed by the immunoSEQ multiplex PCR assay. A mixture of 60 forward primers for TCR Vbeta segments and 13 reverse primers for TCR Jbeta segments was used in the multiplex PCR. Sourced from immuneACCESS, this table was stored by TCRdb with only in-frame sequences that have V and J called. A share of the clones is absent; for the studies checked, an unresolved V gene accounts for under half, and the remainder has no known explanation. This sample lists approximately 110,000 clones; around 79% were detected once. The ten largest clones represent around 4.2% of the sample. Sequencing used PBMCs. Every receptor here comes from a woman aged 40 to 55 in good health and CMV-seronegative.

The J gene is TRBJ2-7, the V gene TRBV19; D gene unclear. Per the germline V gene, CDR1 is LNHDA and CDR2 is SQIVND (reference sequence). The CDR3 runs 14 residues. V was pared by 1 base and J by 4 bases, with 11 bases between. CDR3 residues: CASSIGAYSYEQYF. The DNA for the CDR3 is TGTGCCAGTAGTATAGGTGCCTATTCGTACGAGCAGTACTTC.

The chain carries TRBV9 and TRBJ2-1; 10 bases align to TRBD2. This CDR3 is 18 amino acids long. Germline V lookup: CDR1 SGDLS, CDR2 YYNGEE. Germline trimming cut 0 bases from V and 7 bases from J; bases unmatched to any gene: 13. The CDR3 protein is CASSVASLAGVGGNEQFF. CDR3 sequence (DNA): TGTGCCAGCAGCGTAGCGAGCCTAGCGGGAGTAGGCGGGAATGAGCAGTTCTTC.

V usage is TRBV7-9 and J usage is TRBJ2-3; TRBD2 is a possible D gene (6 bases). CDR3 length: 18 amino acids. Germline CDR1 is SEHNR and CDR2 is FQNEAQ (reference sequence). Trimming took off 5 bases at V and 6 bases at J, with 27 bases between the two ends. CDR3 in DNA: TGTGCCAGCAGCCTACAGCCTTCGGGGGAGTTGTCTTTGGATACGCAGTATTTT. Translated: CASSLQPSGELSLDTQYF.